This T cell receptor (beta chain) originates from a study of T cells in Graves' hyperthyroidism and ophthalmopathy. Study-level points and caveats: Most expanded thyroid clonotypes above 0.001 recurred in blood. Ophthalmopathy, which appeared later, was predicted by the model a median around 6 months before onset.

CDR1 is MNHEY and CDR2 is SMNVEV in the germline V gene (reference sequence). The V end lost 8 bases, the J end lost 8 bases, and 13 bases lay between the germline ends. This CDR3 region has 12 residues. What was amplified from RNA transcripts were TCR beta CDR3 regions. The HTBI primer set served for first-round RT-PCR of the TCR CDR3. Each CDR3 protein gets one entry after TCRdb re-called the multiplex PCR reads with MiXCR. The sample has about 690,000 distinct CDR3 sequences; roughly 17% are singletons. This clonotype was found many times. Antigen: not known. Specimen: blood. The chain carries TRBV27 and TRBJ2-1; a possible D gene is TRBD2 (5 bases). This sequence originates from a middle-aged man with Graves' hyperthyroidism. The CDR3 loop reads CASRRVIDEQFF. CDR3 DNA: TGTGCCAGCCGGCGGGTAATAGATGAGCAGTTCTTC.